The T cell receptor (beta chain) under discussion was sequenced for a study of memory CD4+ T cells and cytomegalovirus serostatus. Study-level information: Of the healthy Belgian adults, 9 were CMV seropositive and around 22 seronegative. Study-wide points: Suggested: most of the CMV-linked TCR signature lies in CD4+ memory cells. Each of approximately 73 CMV-associated TCRbeta sequences occurred in one to five individuals.

The sort gate was single viable CD3+CD4+CD8-CD45RO+ cells for memory CD4+ T cells. The repertoire was sequenced with immunoSEQ multiplex PCR; TCRdb's copy has only in-frame clones and lacks some. The table lists roughly 45,000 clones, approximately 80% of them singletons. The CDR3 runs 13 residues. Germline CDR1 reads SGDLS; CDR2 reads YYNGEE. V dropped 2 bases and J dropped 6 bases, with 9 bases sitting between them. A remark on this clone: Its matching antigen is unknown.

The sequence was obtained from an adult in good health and CMV-seronegative. The genes are TRBV9 and TRBJ2-1; D is uncertain. Sequencing used memory CD4+ T cells from blood. The CDR3 loop reads CASSVNLGNEQFF. The CDR3 nucleotides are TGTGCCAGCAGCGTTAACTTAGGCAATGAGCAGTTCTTC.